The 29 T cell receptor beta chains below all came from one sample that was sequenced in a study of blood T cell repertoires in COVID-19 (dated by TCRdb to between 2020 and 2021). The library was built by means of the immunoSEQ multiplex PCR assay. Here the immuneACCESS table is served through TCRdb, limited to in-frame sequences with V and J called. Missing clones are a known gap in these copies; in checked studies unresolved V genes cover under half, and the rest lacks a known reason. The sample includes about 170,000 clones, with around 82% observed a single time. The ten largest account for roughly 1.9% of the sample. The sequenced sample consisted of peripheral blood. The receptors here all came from a woman older than 75 with acute or convalescent COVID-19.

This chain links TRBV6-4 with TRBJ1-2, with 7 nucleotides matching TRBD1. The V gene's germline CDR1 is MRHNA and CDR2 SNTAGT. With 6 bases clipped from V and 3 bases from J, the junction kept 7 bases outside the gene matches. The CDR3 contains 14 residues. The DNA of the CDR3 is TGTGCCAGCAGACCAACCGGGACAGACTATGGCTACACCTTC. It encodes CASRPTGTDYGYTF.

V is TRBV6-2 or TRBV6-3 and J is TRBJ2-7, with TRBD2 matching over 8 bases. This CDR3 region has 16 residues. J gave up 1 base and V 2 bases, and 7 bases lay outside the gene matches. Germline V CDR1 and CDR2: MNHEY, SVGEGT. CDR3 sequence reads: CASSYALPGGSYEQYF. Here the CDR3 DNA reads TGTGCCAGCAGTTACGCCCTACCGGGAGGGTCCTACGAGCAGTACTTC.

This clone was seen a single time. The chain has TRBV5-4 and TRBJ2-3, with D perhaps matching TRBD2 (6 bases). Trimming pared 1 base from V and 6 bases from J, leaving 9 bases between. The CDR3 extends over 13 amino acids. The germline CDR1 and CDR2 sequences are SGHNT and YYREEE (reference sequence). The chain's CDR3 is CASSLYGTDTQYF. CDR3 DNA: TGTGCCAGCAGCTTGTACGGGACTGATACGCAGTATTTT.

V and J are TRBV15 and TRBJ1-4; unclear D gene. This CDR3 has 16 residues. V was shortened by 0 bases and J by 6 bases, with 14 bases between the two germline ends. The V gene's germline CDR1 is LNHNV and CDR2 YYDKDF (reference sequence). DNA for the CDR3: TGTGCCACCAGCAGAGATAAGGGCTGGAGGGATGAAAAACTGTTTTTT. Protein product: CATSRDKGWRDEKLFF.

The V call is TRBV7-8, the J call TRBJ1-6, with TRBD1 matching over 8 bases. Germline-derived CDR1 and CDR2 are SGHVS and FQNEAQ. The CDR3 is 15 residues long. J lost 10 bases, V lost 1 base, and 6 bases had no gene match. The DNA of the CDR3 is TGTGCCAGCAGCTTAGGCCAGGGGGCCGAGTCACCCCTCCACTTT. This encodes CASSLGQGAESPLHF. Combining the CDR3 with reference TRBV7-8 and TRBJ1-6 gives the whole variable domain GAGVSQSPRYKVAKRGQDVALRCDPISGHVSLFWYQQALGQGPEFLTYFQNEAQLDKSGLPSDRFFAERPEGSVSTLKIQRTQQEDSAVYLCASSLGQGAESPLHFGNGTRLTVT.

The J gene is TRBJ2-2, the V gene TRBV5-1; D not resolved. This CDR3 is built from 15 residues. Per germline, CDR1 SGHRS and CDR2 YFSETQ. With 1 base removed from V and 2 bases from J, the gap between germline ends came to 9 bases. In nucleotides, the CDR3 is TGCGCCAGCAGCTTGACAGTTTCTAACACCGGGGAGCTGTTTTTT. Protein sequence: CASSLTVSNTGELFF.

The chain recombines TRBV28 with TRBJ2-7; D is ambiguous. This CDR3 spans 11 amino acids. Trimming took 7 bases from V and 9 from J, leaving 13 bases between them. The V gene's germline CDR1 is MDHEN and CDR2 SYDVKM. The CDR3 bases are TGTGCCAGCACCGAAAATACGAGGCAGTACTTC. This codes for CASTENTRQYF. Supplemented by reference TRBV28 and TRBJ2-7, the full variable domain reads DVKVTQSSRYLVKRTGEKVFLECVQDMDHENMFWYRQDPGLGLRLIYFSYDVKMKEKGDIPEGYSVSREKKERFSLILESASTNQTSMYLCASTENTRQYFGPGTRLTVT.

V gene TRBV3-1 (or the pseudogene TRBV3-2) combines with J gene TRBJ1-2, with a weak D call TRBD1 (6 bases). The germline V gene encodes CDR1 LGHDT and CDR2 YNNKEL (reference sequence). This CDR3 contains 15 residues. V dropped 0 bases and J dropped 4 bases, with 12 bases sitting between them. In DNA, the CDR3 is TGTGCCAGCAGCCAAGATAGTGGGGACACCTATGGCTACACCTTC. Translation: CASSQDSGDTYGYTF.

The chain is built from TRBV11-2 and TRBJ1-2; D unresolved. This CDR3 contains 13 residues. V shed 3 bases and J shed 0 bases, with 5 bases lying between them. The germline CDR1 and CDR2 sequences are SGHAT and FQNNGV. CDR3 protein: CASSFLANYGYTF. The CDR3 DNA reads as TGTGCCAGCAGCTTTTTAGCTAACTATGGCTACACCTTC.

The chain recombines TRBV19 with TRBJ1-3; 9 bases agree with TRBD1. The germline V gene encodes CDR1 LNHDA and CDR2 SQIVND (reference sequence). The CDR3 runs to 16 residues. V gave up 8 bases and J gave up 6 bases; unmatched junction bases: 14. The CDR3 region is CASSKLFGTGKNTIYF. As DNA, the CDR3 is TGTGCCAGTTCCAAACTTTTTGGGACAGGGAAAAACACCATATATTTT. Supplemented by reference TRBV19 and TRBJ1-3, the full variable domain reads DGGITQSPKYLFRKEGQNVTLSCEQNLNHDAMYWYRQDPGQGLRLIYYSQIVNDFQKGDIAEGYSVSREKKESFPLTVTSAQKNPTAFYLCASSKLFGTGKNTIYFGEGSWLTVV.

The chain joins TRBV6-5 to TRBJ1-2; possibly TRBD1 for D (5 bases). V dropped 0 bases and J dropped 2 bases, with 7 bases sitting between them. The CDR3 runs 14 residues. Germline V gene data show CDR1 as MNHEY and CDR2 as SVGAGI. CDR3 in amino acids: CASSYSWGNYGYTF. Written as DNA, the CDR3 is TGTGCCAGCAGTTACTCGTGGGGCAACTATGGCTACACCTTC.

V gene TRBV10-2 combines with J gene TRBJ2-3; a possible D gene is TRBD2 (5 bases). CDR3 length: 14 residues. Trimming took 3 bases from V and 0 from J, leaving 7 bases between them. Germline V gene lookup returns CDR1 WSHSY and CDR2 SAAADI. The CDR3 loop reads CASSDRGSTDTQYF. In nucleotides, the CDR3 is TGCGCCAGCAGTGATCGGGGTAGCACAGATACGCAGTATTTT.

This chain uses TRBV7-2 with TRBJ2-1; 12 positions match TRBD2. Germline assignment: CDR1 SGHTA and CDR2 FQGNSA. This CDR3 comprises 18 residues. V shed 1 base and J 1 base; nucleotides not matched to a gene: 5. The CDR3 here is CASSLDRLAGGSYNEQFF. The CDR3 coding sequence is TGTGCCAGCAGCTTAGATCGCCTAGCGGGGGGGTCCTACAATGAGCAGTTCTTC. Full variable domain (rest looked up from reference TRBV7-2 and TRBJ2-1): GAGVSQSPSNKVTEKGKDVELRCDPISGHTALYWYRQSLGQGLEFLIYFQGNSAPDKSGLPSDRFSAERTGGSVSTLTIQRTQQEDSAVYLCASSLDRLAGGSYNEQFFGPGTRLTVL.

This sequence joins TRBV5-1 and TRBJ2-3, with TRBD2 matching over 10 bases. Germline loops: CDR1 SGHRS, CDR2 YFSETQ. The CDR3 totals 15 residues. The V segment lost 1 base and the J segment 4 bases; nucleotides outside the gene matches: 3. CDR3: CASSLSGGAPDTQYF. CDR3 DNA sequence: TGCGCCAGCAGCTTGAGCGGGGGGGCCCCAGATACGCAGTATTTT.

The chain combines TRBV6-2 or TRBV6-3 with TRBJ2-7; D unresolved. CDR1 and CDR2 (germline): MNHEY, SVGEGT. The V gene lost 2 bases and the J gene lost 5 bases, with 13 bases spanning the gap. CDR3 size: 14 residues. CDR3 in DNA: TGTGCCAGCAGTTACGGGCCCAGGCAGAACGAGCAGTACTTC. Its translation is CASSYGPRQNEQYF.

The V call is TRBV7-2, the J call TRBJ1-1; maybe TRBD1 (5 bases). The V and J ends lost 5 bases and 0 bases respectively, with 10 bases between them. Germline-derived CDR1 and CDR2 are SGHTA and FQGNSA. The CDR3 has 14 amino acids. The CDR3 is CASSPRGLNTEAFF. The CDR3 nucleotides read TGTGCCAGCAGCCCTCGGGGGTTGAACACTGAAGCTTTCTTT.

The chain links TRBV10-3 to TRBJ1-2; D may be TRBD1 (5 bases). Germline loops: CDR1 ENHRY, CDR2 SYGVKD. With 0 bases removed from V and 8 bases from J, the gap between germline ends came to 19 bases. The CDR3 is 16 residues long. The CDR3 loop is CAISESTYGPEGGYTF. The DNA of the CDR3 is TGTGCCATCAGTGAGTCGACTTACGGACCGGAGGGGGGCTACACCTTC.

The chain links TRBV3-1 (or the pseudogene TRBV3-2) to TRBJ2-1; D unclear. Trimming pared 0 bases from V and 9 bases from J, leaving 12 bases between. Germline V CDR1 and CDR2: LGHDT, YNNKEL (reference sequence). CDR3 length equals 14 residues. CDR3 protein: CASSQDTAVGEQFF. The CDR3 DNA reads as TGTGCCAGCAGCCAAGATACCGCCGTCGGTGAGCAGTTCTTC.

V and J are TRBV27 and TRBJ1-4, with 7 bases that match TRBD1. CDR3 length equals 16 residues. V was clipped by 2 bases and J by 6 bases; unmatched bases: 9. The V gene's germline CDR1 is MNHEY and CDR2 SMNVEV (reference sequence). The CDR3 nucleotides are TGTGCCAGCAGTTTACTGAGTTCAAGGGGGCATGAAAAACTGTTTTTT. This encodes CASSLLSSRGHEKLFF.

This clone was seen a single time. The chain employs TRBV7-2 and TRBJ1-2; 8 bases agree with TRBD1. This CDR3 has 15 amino acids. V shed 1 base and J 8 bases; nucleotides not matched to a gene: 9. From germline, CDR1 is SGHTA and CDR2 FQGNSA. CDR3 DNA sequence: TGTGCCAGCAGCTTAGAGGGGGGACAGGCCGGAGGCTACACCTTC. It yields the protein CASSLEGGQAGGYTF. The entire variable domain, with the rest obtained from reference TRBV7-2 and TRBJ1-2, is as follows: GAGVSQSPSNKVTEKGKDVELRCDPISGHTALYWYRQSLGQGLEFLIYFQGNSAPDKSGLPSDRFSAERTGGSVSTLTIQRTQQEDSAVYLCASSLEGGQAGGYTFGSGTRLTVV.

The V call is TRBV2, the J call TRBJ2-1, with D possibly TRBD2 on 5 matching bases. The CDR3 extends over 15 amino acids. The V end was cut by 4 bases, the J end by 2 bases, with 12 bases between. Germline assignment: CDR1 SNHLY and CDR2 FYNNEI. The CDR3 loop reads CASSGMSGPYNEQFF. The DNA of the CDR3 is TGTGCCAGCAGTGGGATGAGCGGCCCCTACAATGAGCAGTTCTTC. The full variable domain, in which reference TRBV2 and TRBJ2-1 provide the parts outside the CDR3, is EPEVTQTPSHQVTQMGQEVILRCVPISNHLYFYWYRQILGQKVEFLVSFYNNEISEKSEIFDDQFSVERPDGSNFTLKIRSTKLEDSAMYFCASSGMSGPYNEQFFGPGTRLTVL.

V and J are TRBV5-5 and TRBJ2-5, with D tentatively TRBD1 (5 bases). The CDR3 consists of 14 residues. The V gene lost 4 bases and the J gene lost 1 base, with 11 bases spanning the gap. Germline-derived CDR1 and CDR2 are SGHKS and YYEKEE (reference sequence). The CDR3 reads CASSPGQIQETQYF. Here the CDR3 DNA reads TGTGCCAGCAGCCCTGGACAAATCCAAGAGACCCAGTACTTC.

J is TRBJ1-6 and V is TRBV3-1 (or the pseudogene TRBV3-2); no clear D. The V and J ends lost 4 bases and 6 bases respectively, with 10 bases between them. Germline loops: CDR1 LGHDT, CDR2 YNNKEL (reference sequence). The CDR3 totals 14 residues. The CDR3 DNA sequence: TGTGCCAGCAGCCCGACACACGCTAATTCACCCCTCCACTTT. Amino acids: CASSPTHANSPLHF.

This clone has more than one count but fewer than ten. The gene calls are TRBV2 and TRBJ2-5; D is perhaps TRBD2 (6 bases). Germline V gives CDR1 SNHLY, CDR2 FYNNEI. V was trimmed by 2 bases and J by 1 base, leaving 11 bases between them. The CDR3 spans 15 residues. CDR3 DNA sequence: TGTGCCAGCAGTGAAACCCGGGGAGGCCAAGAGACCCAGTACTTC. This codes for CASSETRGGQETQYF.

The rearrangement uses TRBV6-5 and TRBJ2-7; TRBD2 might be the D (6 bases). V lost 8 bases, J lost 2 bases, and 16 bases lay in between. Looked up from germline, CDR1 is MNHEY and CDR2 is SVGAGI. This CDR3 has 14 residues. This chain's CDR3 is CASGGGHGPYEQYF. In DNA form, the CDR3 reads TGTGCCAGCGGGGGAGGACACGGTCCCTACGAGCAGTACTTC.

This clone was seen only once. The chain employs TRBV7-8 and TRBJ2-3; 7 nucleotides match TRBD1. J was trimmed by 0 bases and V by 4 bases; bases with no gene match: 10. This CDR3 region has 17 residues. Germline CDR1 SGHVS, CDR2 FQNEAQ. Here the CDR3 DNA reads TGTGCCAGCAGCTCCGGCCTAGGGGGCTCTAGCACAGATACGCAGTATTTT. Protein product: CASSSGLGGSSTDTQYF.

The J gene is TRBJ1-2, the V gene TRBV27; 7 positions agree with TRBD1. CDR3 length: 13 amino acids. Germline V gene lookup returns CDR1 MNHEY and CDR2 SMNVEV (reference sequence). After removal of 5 bases from V and 6 bases from J, the junction contained 6 bases not matched to a gene. This CDR3 reads CASSRSQGDGYTF. As DNA, the CDR3 is TGTGCCAGCAGTCGATCCCAGGGGGATGGCTACACCTTC.

The chain carries TRBV5-4 and TRBJ2-7, with 8 bases aligning to TRBD1. The CDR3 has 15 amino acids. V gave up 0 bases and J gave up 3 bases; unmatched junction bases: 5. From germline, CDR1 is SGHNT and CDR2 YYREEE (reference sequence). CDR3 sequence (DNA): TGTGCCAGCAGCTTGGGGGGACAGGCCGGCTACGAGCAGTACTTC. As protein: CASSLGGQAGYEQYF.

The chain recombines TRBV3-1 (or the pseudogene TRBV3-2) with TRBJ2-7, with D perhaps matching TRBD2 (6 bases). Germline V CDR1 and CDR2: LGHDT, YNNKEL (reference sequence). Trimming cost V 0 bases and J 4 bases, with 22 bases left between them. The CDR3 length is 18 residues. Here the CDR3 DNA reads TGTGCCAGCAGCCAAGAGAAACCTGGACTACTGTCAAAGTACGAGCAGTACTTC. It encodes CASSQEKPGLLSKYEQYF.